The 13 T cell receptor beta chains listed next were all sequenced from one sample in a study of blood T cell repertoires in COVID-19. This table comes from immunoSEQ multiplex PCR, and its TCRdb copy is limited to in-frame clones, with some not included. This sample has 150,000 to 200,000 clones, with 85% to 90% found just once. Sequenced input: peripheral blood. These TCRs come from an elderly woman in a cohort sampled during active or convalescent COVID-19.

This chain joins TRBV9 and TRBJ1-2; D remains unclear. Germline V lookup: CDR1 SGDLS, CDR2 YYNGEE. CDR3 length: 15 residues. V was pared by 4 bases and J by 6 bases, with 19 bases between. As DNA, the CDR3 is TGTGCCAGCAGCACCATGGCGAGAGGAATTGATGGCTACACCTTC. As protein: CASSTMARGIDGYTF. The full variable domain, rest sourced from reference TRBV9 and TRBJ1-2, is DSGVTQTPKHLITATGQRVTLRCSPRSGDLSVYWYQQSLDQGLQFLIQYYNGEERAKGNILERFSAQQFPDLHSELNLSSLELGDSALYFCASSTMARGIDGYTFGSGTRLTVV.

The DNA for the CDR3 is TGCGCCAGCAGCCAAGAACCCCCGGGGTTTGGCTATGGCTACACCTTC. Its protein is CASSQEPPGFGYGYTF. The rearrangement uses TRBV4-1 and TRBJ1-2; D gene ambiguous. V shed 0 bases and J shed 4 bases, with 15 bases lying between them. Looked up from germline, CDR1 is MGHRA and CDR2 is YSYEKL. The CDR3 contains 16 residues.

The rearrangement links TRBV5-1 to TRBJ2-5, with TRBD1 matching 7 bases. Germline CDR1 is SGHRS and CDR2 is YFSETQ. The CDR3 length is 14 residues. The V segment lost 2 bases and the J segment 4 bases; nucleotides outside the gene matches: 5. The CDR3 sequence is CASSLQDRVETQYF. The CDR3 coding sequence is TGCGCCAGCAGCTTACAAGACAGGGTAGAGACCCAGTACTTC.

The chain carries TRBV15 and TRBJ2-2; no definite D call. The CDR3 has 13 residues. Germline CDR1 and CDR2: LNHNV and YYDKDF (reference sequence). The V end lost 0 bases, the J end lost 8 bases, and 7 bases lay between the germline ends. CDR3 sequence (DNA): TGTGCCACCAGCAGAGATCGGGTAGGGGAGCTGTTTTTT. Its protein product is CATSRDRVGELFF. The full variable domain, with the rest looked up from reference TRBV15 and TRBJ2-2, is DAMVIQNPRYQVTQFGKPVTLSCSQTLNHNVMYWYQQKSSQAPKLLFHYYDKDFNNEADTPDNFQSRRPNTSFCFLDIRSPGLGDTAMYLCATSRDRVGELFFGEGSRLTVL.

This clone was seen more than once but under ten times. The chain recombines TRBV27 with TRBJ1-2; TRBD1 aligns across 7 bases. The V gene's germline CDR1 is MNHEY and CDR2 SMNVEV (reference sequence). Losses at the gene ends were 0 bases for V and 4 bases for J; bases not matched to a gene: 2. The CDR3 contains 14 residues. CDR3: CASSLSGGAYGYTF. CDR3 DNA: TGTGCCAGCAGTTTATCAGGGGGCGCCTATGGCTACACCTTC.

The CDR3 spells CASKQREGGLREQFF. CDR3 nucleotides: TGTGCCAGCAAACAACGGGAGGGCGGATTGAGAGAGCAGTTCTTC. The V gene is TRBV6-5, the J gene TRBJ2-1, with 8 bases identical to TRBD2. The CDR3 spans 15 residues. Germline V CDR1 and CDR2: MNHEY, SVGAGI. J lost 10 bases, V lost 7 bases, and 15 bases had no gene match.

The chain carries TRBV5-5 and TRBJ1-1; D is unresolved. The CDR3 covers 17 residues. Germline assignment: CDR1 SGHKS and CDR2 YYEKEE (reference sequence). V lost 0 bases to trimming and J lost 5 bases, with 20 bases between them. The CDR3 DNA sequence: TGTGCCAGCAGCTTGGGGTCTTCGGCGGGGAGGCGGACTGAAGCTTTCTTT. As protein: CASSLGSSAGRRTEAFF.

V usage is TRBV6-5 and J usage is TRBJ1-4, with TRBD1 as a possible D gene (6 bases). From germline, CDR1 is MNHEY and CDR2 SVGAGI. This CDR3 has 15 residues. V gave up 6 bases and J gave up 5 bases, with 16 bases separating them. CDR3 loop: CASRHLRGWNEKLFF. The DNA of the CDR3 is TGTGCCAGCAGGCACCTTAGGGGGTGGAATGAAAAACTGTTTTTT.

V is TRBV6-5 and J is TRBJ2-2, with D possibly matching TRBD1 (6 bases). This CDR3 contains 14 residues. V was shortened by 2 bases and J by 4 bases, with 8 bases between the two germline ends. Germline values: CDR1 MNHEY, CDR2 SVGAGI. The CDR3 loop reads CASSYNRVTGELFF. As DNA, the CDR3 is TGTGCCAGCAGTTACAACAGGGTCACCGGGGAGCTGTTTTTT.

This clone was counted once. This chain uses TRBV5-4 with TRBJ2-7, with TRBD2 matching 8 bases. The CDR3 extends over 14 amino acids. The V gene's germline CDR1 is SGHNT and CDR2 YYREEE (reference sequence). Trimming cost V 4 bases and J 7 bases; bases outside gene matches: 10. CDR3 sequence reads: CASSRTGGPREQYV. CDR3 sequence (DNA): TGTGCCAGCAGCCGGACGGGAGGGCCTAGGGAGCAGTACGTC.

V usage is TRBV6-5 and J usage is TRBJ2-7; 10 bases map to TRBD1. CDR3 length: 14 amino acids. CDR1 is MNHEY and CDR2 is SVGAGI in the germline V gene. The ends lost 6 bases at V and 5 bases at J; junction bases unmatched: 7. The CDR3 DNA sequence: TGTGCCAGCAGCGCGGGACAGGGGACCCACGAGCAGTACTTC. Residues: CASSAGQGTHEQYF.

The chain employs TRBV10-2 and TRBJ1-2, with D possibly TRBD1 on 6 matching bases. V was clipped by 1 base and J by 13 bases, with 10 bases between them. In germline, CDR1 is WSHSY, CDR2 SAAADI. The CDR3 is 11 amino acids. The CDR3, as DNA: TGCGCCAGCAGTGAGTTGACAGGTTCCACCTTC. It yields the protein CASSELTGSTF.

This sequence joins TRBV4-2 and TRBJ2-4; TRBD1 aligns across 7 bases. Germline CDR1 LGHNA, CDR2 YNFKEQ. The trim removed 5 bases at V and 0 bases at J, leaving 13 bases unmatched. The CDR3 runs to 18 residues. The CDR3 bases are TGTGCCAGCAGCTCGGGACAGACCTTGGGGGTAGCCAAAAACATTCAGTACTTC. Its translation is CASSSGQTLGVAKNIQYF.